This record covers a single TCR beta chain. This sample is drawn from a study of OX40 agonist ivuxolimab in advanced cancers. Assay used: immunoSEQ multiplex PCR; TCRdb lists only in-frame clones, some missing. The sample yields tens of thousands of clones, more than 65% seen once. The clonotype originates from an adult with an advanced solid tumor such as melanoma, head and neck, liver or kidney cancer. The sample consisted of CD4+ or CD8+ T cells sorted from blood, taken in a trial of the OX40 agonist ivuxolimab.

The CDR3 region is CASSYSQGSPLHF. The CDR3, as DNA: TGTGCCAGCAGTTACTCGCAGGGCTCACCCCTCCACTTT. V usage is TRBV6-5 and J usage is TRBJ1-6, with D perhaps TRBD1 (5 bases). The V end lost 0 bases, the J end lost 10 bases, and 7 bases lay between the germline ends. CDR3 length: 13 residues. Germline V CDR1 and CDR2: MNHEY, SVGAGI.